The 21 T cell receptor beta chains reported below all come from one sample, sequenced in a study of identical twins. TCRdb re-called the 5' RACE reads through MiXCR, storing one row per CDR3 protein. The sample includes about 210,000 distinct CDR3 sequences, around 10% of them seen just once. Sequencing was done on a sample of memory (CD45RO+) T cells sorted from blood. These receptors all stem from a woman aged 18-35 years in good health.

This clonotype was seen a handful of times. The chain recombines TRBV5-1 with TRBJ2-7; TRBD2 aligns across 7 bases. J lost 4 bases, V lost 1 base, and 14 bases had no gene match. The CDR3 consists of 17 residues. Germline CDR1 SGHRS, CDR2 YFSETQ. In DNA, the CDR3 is TGCGCCAGCAGCTTGAGCGGGACCCGGCGGACGGATTACGAGCAGTACTTC. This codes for CASSLSGTRRTDYEQYF.

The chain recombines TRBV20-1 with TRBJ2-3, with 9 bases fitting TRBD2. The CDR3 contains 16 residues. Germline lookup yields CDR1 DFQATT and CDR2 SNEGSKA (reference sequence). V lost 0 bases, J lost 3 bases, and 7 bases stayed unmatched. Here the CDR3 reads CSARDRILAGTDTQYF. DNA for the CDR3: TGCAGTGCTAGAGATCGGATCCTAGCGGGGACAGATACGCAGTATTTT.

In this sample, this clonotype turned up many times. The CDR3 spells CASSQGSGRGASYNEQFF. The CDR3 DNA reads as TGTGCCAGCAGCCAAGGATCGGGTCGGGGGGCGTCCTACAATGAGCAGTTCTTC. The rearrangement joins TRBV3-1 to TRBJ2-1; perhaps TRBD2 as D (7 bases). Trimming cost V 1 base and J 1 base, with 17 bases left between them. Germline CDR1 is LGHDT and CDR2 is YNNKEL (reference sequence). The CDR3 is 18 residues long.

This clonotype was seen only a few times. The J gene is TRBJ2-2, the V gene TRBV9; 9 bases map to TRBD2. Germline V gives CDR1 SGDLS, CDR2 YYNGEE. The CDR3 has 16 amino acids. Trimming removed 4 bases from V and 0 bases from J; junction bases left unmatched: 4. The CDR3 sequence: CASSPLAGSNTGELFF. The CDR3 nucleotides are TGTGCCAGCAGCCCCCTAGCGGGGTCGAACACCGGGGAGCTGTTTTTT.

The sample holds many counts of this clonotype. The CDR3 DNA reads as TGTGCCAGCAGCTTAGGCGGGAGCCCAGATACGCAGTATTTT. It translates to CASSLGGSPDTQYF. The chain joins TRBV7-9 to TRBJ2-3, with 7 bases identical to TRBD2. Losses at the gene ends were 1 base for V and 4 bases for J; bases not matched to a gene: 2. The CDR3 consists of 14 residues. Germline V gene lookup returns CDR1 SEHNR and CDR2 FQNEAQ (reference sequence).

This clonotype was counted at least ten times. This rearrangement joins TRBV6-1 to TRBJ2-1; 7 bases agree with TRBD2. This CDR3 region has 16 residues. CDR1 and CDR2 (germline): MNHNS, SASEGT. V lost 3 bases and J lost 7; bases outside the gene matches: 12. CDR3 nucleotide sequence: TGTGCCAGCAGTGAGAGAGGAGCGGGACCGGGTAATGAGCAGTTCTTC. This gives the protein CASSERGAGPGNEQFF.

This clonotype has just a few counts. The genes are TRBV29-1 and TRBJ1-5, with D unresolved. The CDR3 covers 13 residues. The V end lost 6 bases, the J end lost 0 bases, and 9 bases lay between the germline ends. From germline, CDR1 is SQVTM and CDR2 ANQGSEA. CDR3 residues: CSVSTDSNQPQHF. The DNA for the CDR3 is TGCAGCGTCAGTACCGATAGCAATCAGCCCCAGCATTTT.

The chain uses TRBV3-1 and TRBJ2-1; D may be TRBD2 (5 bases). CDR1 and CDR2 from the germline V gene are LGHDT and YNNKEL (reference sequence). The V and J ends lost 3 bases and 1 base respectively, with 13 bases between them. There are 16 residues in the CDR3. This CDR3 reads CASSHRTGLSYNEQFF. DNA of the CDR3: TGTGCCAGCAGCCACAGGACTGGCTTGTCCTACAATGAGCAGTTCTTC.

CDR3 amino acids: CASRGVGDTEAFF. The CDR3 region has the DNA TGTGCCAGCAGGGGGGTCGGTGACACTGAAGCTTTCTTT. This chain links TRBV9 with TRBJ1-1; D might be TRBD1 (5 bases). Germline CDR1 SGDLS, CDR2 YYNGEE. This CDR3 contains 13 residues. Trimming removed 5 bases from V and 3 bases from J, with 11 bases in between. The whole variable domain, filled in from reference TRBV9 and TRBJ1-1, reads DSGVTQTPKHLITATGQRVTLRCSPRSGDLSVYWYQQSLDQGLQFLIQYYNGEERAKGNILERFSAQQFPDLHSELNLSSLELGDSALYFCASRGVGDTEAFFGQGTRLTVV.

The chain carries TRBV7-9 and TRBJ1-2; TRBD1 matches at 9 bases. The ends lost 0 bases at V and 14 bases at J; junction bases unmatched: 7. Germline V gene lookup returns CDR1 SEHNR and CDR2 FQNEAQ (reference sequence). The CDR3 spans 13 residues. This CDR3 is CASSLALRGQGTF. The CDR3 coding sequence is TGTGCCAGCAGCTTAGCTCTCAGGGGACAGGGTACCTTC.

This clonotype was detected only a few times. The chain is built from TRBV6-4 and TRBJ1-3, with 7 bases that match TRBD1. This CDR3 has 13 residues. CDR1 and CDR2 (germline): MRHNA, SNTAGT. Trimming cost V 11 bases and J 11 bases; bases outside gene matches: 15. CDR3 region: CAGQGDSEGSIYF. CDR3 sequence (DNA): TGTGCCGGCCAAGGGGACAGTGAGGGGTCCATATATTTT.

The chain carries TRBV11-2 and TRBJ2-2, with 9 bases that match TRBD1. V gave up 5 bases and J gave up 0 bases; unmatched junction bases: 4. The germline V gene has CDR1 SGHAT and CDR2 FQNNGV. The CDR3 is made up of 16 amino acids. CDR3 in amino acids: CASSRRQGANTGELFF. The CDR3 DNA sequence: TGTGCCAGCAGCCGTAGACAGGGGGCGAACACCGGGGAGCTGTTTTTT.

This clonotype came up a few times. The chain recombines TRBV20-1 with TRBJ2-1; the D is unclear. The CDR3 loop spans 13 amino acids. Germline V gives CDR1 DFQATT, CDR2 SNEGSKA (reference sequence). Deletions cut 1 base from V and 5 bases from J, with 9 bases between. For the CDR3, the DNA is TGCAGTGCTAGAGTTGAAGGGAACAATGAGCAGTTCTTC. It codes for CSARVEGNNEQFF.

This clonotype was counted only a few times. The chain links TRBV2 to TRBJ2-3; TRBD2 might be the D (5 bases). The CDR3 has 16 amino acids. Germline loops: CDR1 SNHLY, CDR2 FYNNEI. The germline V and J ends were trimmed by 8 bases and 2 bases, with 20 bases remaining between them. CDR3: CASSPSGVFLTDTQYF. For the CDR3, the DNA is TGTGCCAGCTCGCCTTCCGGGGTCTTCCTCACAGATACGCAGTATTTT. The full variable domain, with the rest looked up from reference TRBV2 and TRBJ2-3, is EPEVTQTPSHQVTQMGQEVILRCVPISNHLYFYWYRQILGQKVEFLVSFYNNEISEKSEIFDDQFSVERPDGSNFTLKIRSTKLEDSAMYFCASSPSGVFLTDTQYFGPGTRLTVL.

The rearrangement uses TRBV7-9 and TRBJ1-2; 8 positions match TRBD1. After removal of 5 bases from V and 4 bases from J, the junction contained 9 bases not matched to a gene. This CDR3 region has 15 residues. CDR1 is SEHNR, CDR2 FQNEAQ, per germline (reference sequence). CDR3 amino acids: CASSPGGTFPYGYTF. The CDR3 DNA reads TGTGCCAGCAGCCCAGGGGGCACCTTTCCCTATGGCTACACCTTC.

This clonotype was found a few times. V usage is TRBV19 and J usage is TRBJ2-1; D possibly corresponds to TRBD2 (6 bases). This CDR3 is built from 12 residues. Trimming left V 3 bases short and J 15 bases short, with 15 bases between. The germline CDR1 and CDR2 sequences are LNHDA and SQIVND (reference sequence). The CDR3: CASSMPGTARFF. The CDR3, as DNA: TGTGCCAGTAGTATGCCGGGGACTGCAAGGTTCTTC.

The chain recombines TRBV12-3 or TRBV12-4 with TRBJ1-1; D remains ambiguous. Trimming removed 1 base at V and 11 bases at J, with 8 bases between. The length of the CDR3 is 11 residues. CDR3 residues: CASSLDRWAFF. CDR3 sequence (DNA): TGTGCCAGCAGTTTAGATCGATGGGCTTTCTTT.

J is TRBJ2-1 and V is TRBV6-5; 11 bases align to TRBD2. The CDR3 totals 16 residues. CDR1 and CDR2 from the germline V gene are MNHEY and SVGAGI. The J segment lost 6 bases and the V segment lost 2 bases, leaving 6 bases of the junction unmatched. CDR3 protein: CASSYLSGRATNEQFF. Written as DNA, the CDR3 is TGTGCCAGCAGTTACCTTAGCGGGAGGGCCACCAATGAGCAGTTCTTC.

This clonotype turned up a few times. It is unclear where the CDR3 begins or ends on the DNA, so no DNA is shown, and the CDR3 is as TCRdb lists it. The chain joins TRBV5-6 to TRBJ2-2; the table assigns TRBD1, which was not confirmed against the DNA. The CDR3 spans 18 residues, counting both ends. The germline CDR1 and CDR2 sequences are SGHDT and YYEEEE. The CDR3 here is CASTVTNRGPRTPGSCFF.

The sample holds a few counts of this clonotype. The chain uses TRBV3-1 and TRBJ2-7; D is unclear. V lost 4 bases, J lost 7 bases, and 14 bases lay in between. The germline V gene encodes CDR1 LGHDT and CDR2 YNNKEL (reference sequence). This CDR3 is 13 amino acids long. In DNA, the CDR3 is TGTGCCAGCAGCCGACTCTCGGCCCGGGAGCAGTACTTC. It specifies CASSRLSAREQYF.

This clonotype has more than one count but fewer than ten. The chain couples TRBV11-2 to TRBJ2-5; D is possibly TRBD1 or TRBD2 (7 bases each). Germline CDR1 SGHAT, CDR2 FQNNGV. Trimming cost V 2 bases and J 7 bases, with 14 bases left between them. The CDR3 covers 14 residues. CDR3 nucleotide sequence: TGTGCCAGCAGCTTATGGGAGGGGGCGATGACCCAGTACTTC. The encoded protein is CASSLWEGAMTQYF.